This T cell receptor beta chain originates from a study of radiotherapy plus CTLA-4 blockade in lung cancer. Study-wide results and caveats: Tumor-derived TCR clones expanded in blood after radiotherapy plus ipilimumab. Response, reportedly, was best predicted by interferon-beta along with early blood T cell clone dynamics.

With respect to this clone: Its specificity is unknown.

Here immunoSEQ multiplex PCR was the method, and the copy in TCRdb shows in-frame clones only, minus some. The table records roughly 86,000 clones, around 83% of them present only once. With V trimmed by 3 bases and J by 6 bases, 12 bases remained unmatched. This CDR3 has 16 amino acids. Germline V lookup: CDR1 SNHLY, CDR2 FYNNEI. People whose metastatic non-small-cell lung cancer was chemo-refractory got focal radiation along with CTLA-4 blockade by ipilimumab. This sequence was found in a human donor with non-small cell lung cancer who had stable disease on radiotherapy plus ipilimumab. Source: peripheral blood, taken from a patient treated with radiotherapy plus ipilimumab. This chain uses TRBV2 with TRBJ2-7, with 9 bases aligning to TRBD1. CDR3 sequence reads: CASSDRGGGTGLEQYF. For the CDR3, the DNA is TGTGCCAGCAGTGATAGGGGAGGCGGGACAGGGCTCGAGCAGTACTTC.